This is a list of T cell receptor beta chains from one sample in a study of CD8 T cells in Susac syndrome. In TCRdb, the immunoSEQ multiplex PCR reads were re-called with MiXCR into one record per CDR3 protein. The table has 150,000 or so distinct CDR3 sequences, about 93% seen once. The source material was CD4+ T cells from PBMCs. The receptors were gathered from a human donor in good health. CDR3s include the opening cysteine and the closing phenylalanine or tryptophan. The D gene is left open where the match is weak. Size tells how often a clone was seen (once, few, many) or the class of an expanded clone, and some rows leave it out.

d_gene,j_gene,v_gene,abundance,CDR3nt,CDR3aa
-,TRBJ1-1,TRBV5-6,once,TGTGCCAGCAGCTTGGCCGCCAGGATAAAAGCTTTCTTT,CASSLAARIKAFF
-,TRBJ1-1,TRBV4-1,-,TGCGCCAGCAGCCCCCTCGACCTGGGATTCATGAACACTGAAGCTTTCTTT,CASSPLDLGFMNTEAFF
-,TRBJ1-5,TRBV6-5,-,TGTGCCAGCAGCCCCGAGGGGTATCAGCCCCAGCATTTT,CASSPEGYQPQHF
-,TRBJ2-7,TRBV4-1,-,TGCGCCAGCAGCCAACCTACTAGGGGACCCTACGAGCAGTACTTC,CASSQPTRGPYEQYF
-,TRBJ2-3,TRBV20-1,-,TGCAGTGCACTGAAAGGGACTAGCACAGATACGCAGTATTTT,CSALKGTSTDTQYF
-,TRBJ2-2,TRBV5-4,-,TGTGCCAGCAACCAGGGGATGGTCGGGGAGCTGTTTTTT,CASNQGMVGELFF
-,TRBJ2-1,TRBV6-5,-,TGTGCCAGCAGTTACCCCCAGGACCCCAGAGGGTCCAATGAGCAGTTCTTC,CASSYPQDPRGSNEQFF
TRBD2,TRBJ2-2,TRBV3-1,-,TGTGCCAGCAGCCAAGATCCCGGACTAGTCTTGAACACCGGGGAGCTGTTTTTT,CASSQDPGLVLNTGELFF
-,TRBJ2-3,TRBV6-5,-,TGTGCCAGCAGTTACTGGCAGGCCAGCACAGATACGCAGTATTTT,CASSYWQASTDTQYF
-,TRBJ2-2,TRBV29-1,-,TGCAGCGCCGAGGGGTCCGGGGAGCTGTTTTTT,CSAEGSGELFF
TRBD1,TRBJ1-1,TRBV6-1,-,TGTGCCAGCAGTGACCCGGGACAGCTGAACACTGAAGCTTTCTTT,CASSDPGQLNTEAFF
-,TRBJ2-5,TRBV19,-,TGTGCCAGTAGTATAACCGGAGGTGGGGAGACCCAGTACTTC,CASSITGGGETQYF
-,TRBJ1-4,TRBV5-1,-,TGCGCCAGCAGCTTGGACGGGGGTCAGGAAAAACTGTTTTTT,CASSLDGGQEKLFF
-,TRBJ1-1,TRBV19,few,TGTGCCAGTAGTATTAGACGGGACACTGAAGCTTTCTTT,CASSIRRDTEAFF
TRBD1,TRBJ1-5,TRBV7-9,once,TGTGCCAGCAGCCCCGGGACAGGGTATCAGCCCCAGCATTTT,CASSPGTGYQPQHF
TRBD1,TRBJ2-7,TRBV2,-,TGTGCCAGCAGGGGGACAGGGGGAGGCTACGAGCAGTACTTC,CASRGTGGGYEQYF
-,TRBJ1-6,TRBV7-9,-,TGTGCCAGCAGCTTGCAGGGTATCGATAGTTCACCCCTCCACTTT,CASSLQGIDSSPLHF
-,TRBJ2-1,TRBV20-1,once,TGCAGTGCTAGAAAGACAAGTACGTACAATGAGCAGTTCTTC,CSARKTSTYNEQFF
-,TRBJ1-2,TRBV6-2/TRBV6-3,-,TGTGCCAGCAGTAGGTCCACTGAGGGCTACACCTTC,CASSRSTEGYTF
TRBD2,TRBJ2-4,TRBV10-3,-,TGTGCCATCAGTGTGACGATTAGCGGGGGGTTTCAAAACATTCAGTACTTC,CAISVTISGGFQNIQYF
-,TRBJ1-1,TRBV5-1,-,TGCGCCAGCAGCTTTGGGACGGGCTCTGAAGCTTTCTTT,CASSFGTGSEAFF
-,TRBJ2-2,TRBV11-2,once,TGTGCCAGCAGCTTAGATCCCAGGACTTCTCTCACCGGGGAGCTGTTTTTT,CASSLDPRTSLTGELFF
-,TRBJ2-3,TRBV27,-,TGTGCCAGCAGTTTCACCCGACAGGCTAGGGATACGCAGTATTTT,CASSFTRQARDTQYF
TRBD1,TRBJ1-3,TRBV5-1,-,TGCGCCAGCACCGGGACAGAGAAAAACACCATATATTTT,CASTGTEKNTIYF
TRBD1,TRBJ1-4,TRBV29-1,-,TGCAGCGTTGGGGGGACAGGGCGACGGGGTGAAAAACTGTTTTTT,CSVGGTGRRGEKLFF
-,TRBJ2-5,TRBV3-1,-,TGTGCCAGCAGCCAACAGGCTTCGGAGACCCAGTACTTC,CASSQQASETQYF
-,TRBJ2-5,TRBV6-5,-,TGTGCCAGCGGTTTGGCGGCTCGAGAGACCCAGTACTTC,CASGLAARETQYF
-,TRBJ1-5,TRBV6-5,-,TGTGCCAGCAGGTCCAAGACATGGGCGCCCCAGCCCCAGCATTTT,CASRSKTWAPQPQHF
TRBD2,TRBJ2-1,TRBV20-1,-,TGCAGTGCTAGATTTGACGCGGGAGGCAATGAGCAGTTCTTC,CSARFDAGGNEQFF
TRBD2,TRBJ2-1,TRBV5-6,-,TGTGCCAGCAGCTCCCTTAGCGGGGGGGCCTATGAGCAGTTCTTC,CASSSLSGGAYEQFF
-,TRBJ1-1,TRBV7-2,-,TGTGCCAGCAGCTTCGATAAGCCAGGGAGGACTGAAGCTTTCTTT,CASSFDKPGRTEAFF
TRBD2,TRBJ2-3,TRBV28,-,TGTGCCAGCAGTATACCCGGGGTAGCGGGGGGGAAGCAGTATTTT,CASSIPGVAGGKQYF
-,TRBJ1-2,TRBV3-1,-,TGTGCCAGCAGCCAAAGATGGGGAGATGGCTACACCTTC,CASSQRWGDGYTF
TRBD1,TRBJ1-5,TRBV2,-,TGTGCCAGCAGTTTTCCAGGGGGAGGTGGACAGCCCCAGCATTTT,CASSFPGGGGQPQHF
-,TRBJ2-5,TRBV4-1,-,TGCGCCAGCAGCCAAGAAGGATCCGAAGAGACCCAGTACTTC,CASSQEGSEETQYF
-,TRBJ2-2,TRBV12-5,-,TGTGCTAGTGGTTTGTCGAACACCGGGGAGCTGTTTTTT,CASGLSNTGELFF
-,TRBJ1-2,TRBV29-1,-,TGCAGCGTTGAAGATCCTAGGGAAAACCTACGCTATGGCTACACCTTC,CSVEDPRENLRYGYTF
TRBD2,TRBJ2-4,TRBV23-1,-,TGCGCCAGCAGTCAATTGTGTAGCGGGGGGTTGGAAAACATTCAGTACTTC,CASSQLCSGGLENIQYF
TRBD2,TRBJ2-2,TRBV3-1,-,TGTGCCAGCAGCCTATATTCGGTCGGGGGGGGCACCGGGGAGCTGTTTTTT,CASSLYSVGGGTGELFF
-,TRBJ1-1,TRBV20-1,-,TGCAGTGCTACGAACCCGGGGGGGCGGGACACTGAAGCTTTCTTT,CSATNPGGRDTEAFF
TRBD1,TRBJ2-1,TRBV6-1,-,TGTGCCAGCATCCCGGGACAGTCTCCCAATGAGCAGTTCTTC,CASIPGQSPNEQFF
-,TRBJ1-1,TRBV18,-,TGTGCCAGCTCACCCGGGCGCAAGAACACTGAAGCTTTCTTT,CASSPGRKNTEAFF
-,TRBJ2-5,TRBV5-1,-,TGCGCCAGCAGCCCCCCAATGACAGTCGAGCAAGAGACCCAGTACTTC,CASSPPMTVEQETQYF
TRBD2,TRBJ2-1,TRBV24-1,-,TGTGCCACCAGTGACACCCAGACTAGCGGGGGCCACTCCTACAATGAGCAGTTCTTC,CATSDTQTSGGHSYNEQFF
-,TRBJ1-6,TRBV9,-,TGTGCCAGCAGCACACAGGGAATCGATAATTCACCCCTCCACTTT,CASSTQGIDNSPLHF
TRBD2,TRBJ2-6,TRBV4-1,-,TGCGCCAGCAGCCAAGATTCGGTGTCTAGCGGTCGATTCAGGAGGGGCGCCAACGTCCTGACTTTC,CASSQDSVSSGRFRRGANVLTF
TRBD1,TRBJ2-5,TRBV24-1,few,TGTGCCACCAGTGATCCCGGGACAGGGGGAGAGACCCAGTACTTC,CATSDPGTGGETQYF
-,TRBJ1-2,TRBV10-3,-,TGTGCCATCAGTGAGGTACAGGAAGTCTATGGCTACACCTTC,CAISEVQEVYGYTF
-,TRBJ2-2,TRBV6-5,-,TGTGCCAGCATCTCGAACACCGGGGAGCTGTTTTTT,CASISNTGELFF
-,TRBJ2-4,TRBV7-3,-,TGTGCCAGCAGCTCCCCTGAGGGCCTAGCCAAAAACATTCAGTACTTC,CASSSPEGLAKNIQYF
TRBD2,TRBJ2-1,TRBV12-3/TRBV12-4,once,TGTGCCAGCAGTTTTCCTAGCGGGGGGGTTAGCTCCTACAATGAGCAGTTCTTC,CASSFPSGGVSSYNEQFF
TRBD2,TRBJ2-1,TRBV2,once,TGTGCCAGCAGTGACCTTAGCGGGGGGGCCAATGAGCAGTTCTTC,CASSDLSGGANEQFF
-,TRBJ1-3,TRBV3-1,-,TGTGCCAGCAGCCCGGGACCGGGAAACACCATATATTTT,CASSPGPGNTIYF
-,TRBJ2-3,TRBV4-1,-,TGCGCCAGCAGCCAAGGGATAGCGGACACAGATACGCAGTATTTT,CASSQGIADTDTQYF